The rows below give T cell receptor beta chains drawn from one sample of a study of CD8+CD57+ T cells in acquired aplastic anemia. TCRdb reprocessed the reads via MiXCR and lists one record per CDR3 protein. Among tens of thousands of distinct CDR3 sequences listed, roughly three fifths were seen once. The specimen was sorted CD4+, CD8+, or CD8+CD57+ T cells (not recorded which) from PBMCs. The receptors were sampled from a human donor with aplastic anemia. CDR3s include the opening cysteine and the closing phenylalanine or tryptophan. Each record gives: J gene, V gene, clone size, D gene, CDR3 DNA, CDR3 protein. A D gene is named only where the DNA matches it firmly. Rows give clone size only sometimes, using once, few, many, or a class for an expanded clone.

TRBJ1-1,TRBV19,NA,NA,TGTGCCAGTAGCACTTTAGGGGGGATACCTTTCTTT,CASSTLGGIPFF
TRBJ1-4,TRBV10-3,once,NA,TGTGCCATTCCCATGCCCCCACAGGCTGAAAAACTGTTTTTT,CAIPMPPQAEKLFF
TRBJ2-7,TRBV20-1,NA,TRBD1,TGCAGTGCCCTTCCGGGGGAGACAGGGGGGAACGAGCAGTACTTC,CSALPGETGGNEQYF
TRBJ1-3,TRBV7-6,many,NA,TGTGCCACCCGAGATACCACGTTCGGAAACACCATATATTTT,CATRDTTFGNTIYF
TRBJ1-5,TRBV9,many,NA,TGTGCCAGCAGCGAGACCCCGGAAAGCAATCAGCCCCAGCATTTT,CASSETPESNQPQHF
TRBJ1-5,TRBV6-4,NA,NA,TGTGCCAGCAGTGACTCCGGCCAGGCCCATATATCCTATAGCAATCAGCCCCAGCATTTT,CASSDSGQAHISYSNQPQHF
TRBJ1-2,TRBV29-1,NA,NA,TGCAGCGCAGAAACAGGGAACTATGGCTACACCTTC,CSAETGNYGYTF
TRBJ2-7,TRBV10-3,NA,TRBD2,TGCGCCATCAGGGGACTAGCGGGAGCGCAAAGCTCCTACGAGCAGTACTTC,CAIRGLAGAQSSYEQYF
TRBJ2-7,TRBV11-2,NA,TRBD2,TGTGCCAGCAGCTCCCGGACTAGCGGAAGGTTACTCTACGAGCAGTACTTC,CASSSRTSGRLLYEQYF
TRBJ1-2,TRBV19,NA,TRBD1,TGTGCCAGTGCGGGACAGCTTGATGGCTACACCTTC,CASAGQLDGYTF
TRBJ2-4,TRBV25-1,once,NA,TGTGCCAGCAGTGAGATAGGGTATGCGGGCATTCAGTACTTC,CASSEIGYAGIQYF
TRBJ2-2,TRBV3-1,NA,NA,TGTGTCAGCAGCCAGACTTTGGGGGCCGGGGAGCTGTTTTTT,CVSSQTLGAGELFF
TRBJ2-5,TRBV29-1,NA,NA,TGCAGCGCTACCGGGACTCTTAAAGAGACCCAGTACTTC,CSATGTLKETQYF
TRBJ2-5,TRBV10-1,NA,TRBD1,TGCGCCAGCCGACAGGGGGCCAATCAGCCCCAGTACTTC,CASRQGANQPQYF
TRBJ2-5,TRBV15,NA,NA,TGTGCCACCAGCAGGACTTTCCAAGAGACCCAGTACTTC,CATSRTFQETQYF
TRBJ1-1,TRBV19,NA,TRBD1,TGTGCCAGTAGTATAGGGCCGACAGGGTTGGACACTGAAGCTTTCTTT,CASSIGPTGLDTEAFF
TRBJ1-2,TRBV25-1,NA,NA,NA,CASSPGDEQFFGLDYGYTF
TRBJ1-2,TRBV2,many,TRBD1,TGTGCCAGCAGTGGGGACAGTCACGGCTACACCTTC,CASSGDSHGYTF
TRBJ2-7,TRBV10-3,NA,TRBD1,TGTGCCATCAGTGCCTTGGGGGGACAGGGGGCGCGATACGAGCAGTACTTC,CAISALGGQGARYEQYF
TRBJ2-1,TRBV9,many,NA,TGTGCCAGCAGCGTAGGGGGTGAGCAGTTCTTC,CASSVGGEQFF
TRBJ2-2,TRBV3-1,NA,NA,TGTGCCAGCAGCCAAGATTCGGGATCCTCCGCCGGGGAGCTGTTTTTT,CASSQDSGSSAGELFF
TRBJ1-2,TRBV10-3,few,TRBD1,TGTGCCATCAGTGAGTCTCGGTTTGGGGGACAGTATGGCTACACCTTC,CAISESRFGGQYGYTF
TRBJ1-5,TRBV27,many,NA,TGTGCCAGCAGCCCCTCACAGGGTTATAGCAATCAGCCCCAGCATTTT,CASSPSQGYSNQPQHF
TRBJ1-2,TRBV7-9,NA,NA,TGTGCCAGCAGCTTAGATTACTATGGCTACACCTTC,CASSLDYYGYTF
TRBJ1-1,TRBV5-1,many,TRBD1,TGCGCCAGCAGCTTGACAGGGGGAAGGTGGACTGAAGCTTTCTTT,CASSLTGGRWTEAFF
TRBJ1-1,TRBV20-1,once,NA,TGCAGTGCTACGCCCGGCCCGGGCACTGAAGCTTTCTTT,CSATPGPGTEAFF
TRBJ2-7,TRBV7-3,few,NA,TGTGCCAGCAGTAGGACAGCCTCCTACGAGCAGTACTTC,CASSRTASYEQYF
TRBJ1-5,TRBV19,few,TRBD1,TGTGCCAGTAGTAAACGGACAGGGAACAATCAGCCCCAGCATTTT,CASSKRTGNNQPQHF
TRBJ2-7,TRBV4-2,NA,TRBD2,TGTGCCAGCAGCCAAGAACCAAAGACTAGCGGAGCCTACGAGCAGTACTTC,CASSQEPKTSGAYEQYF
TRBJ1-6,TRBV30,NA,NA,TGTGCCTGGAGTCAAAAGACTAATTCACCCCTCCACTTT,CAWSQKTNSPLHF
TRBJ2-7,TRBV7-2,NA,NA,TGTGCCAGCAGCTCCACCCCAGGTTCGGCCGAGCAGTACTTC,CASSSTPGSAEQYF
TRBJ1-5,TRBV11-2,NA,NA,TGTGCCAGCAGCTCCGGTGGTACTCAGCCCCAGCATTTT,CASSSGGTQPQHF
TRBJ1-1,TRBV7-8,once,TRBD1,TGTGCCAGCAGCGACGGACAGGGAGTCGCCATTGAAGCTTTCTTT,CASSDGQGVAIEAFF
TRBJ1-2,TRBV2,NA,NA,TGTGCCAGCAGGCTGGGACATCAGAACTATGGCTACACCTTC,CASRLGHQNYGYTF
TRBJ2-7,TRBV20-1,once,TRBD2,TGCAGTGCTAGCCCGCTAGCGGGGGGCATTGCCTACGAGCAGTACTTC,CSASPLAGGIAYEQYF
TRBJ1-1,TRBV19,NA,NA,TGTGCCAGTAAGGGGGGAACGTACACTGAAGCTTTCTTT,CASKGGTYTEAFF
TRBJ1-3,TRBV7-2,many,NA,TGTGCCAGCAGCTCCCGGGCCCCGATTGTGGGGGGAAACACCATATATTTT,CASSSRAPIVGGNTIYF
TRBJ2-1,TRBV15,NA,TRBD2,TGTGCCACCAGCAGAGTAGCGGGAGATGAGCAGTTCTTC,CATSRVAGDEQFF
TRBJ2-7,TRBV7-8,NA,NA,TGTGCCAGCAGCTTTAAGGTCTTACCCTACGAGCAGTACTTC,CASSFKVLPYEQYF
TRBJ2-5,TRBV6-5,NA,TRBD2,TGTGCCAGCAGTCACCCCCCGGGAGGGCAAGAGACCCAGTACTTC,CASSHPPGGQETQYF
TRBJ1-5,TRBV6-4,NA,NA,TGTGCCATTCCCGACTACTGCAATCAGCCCCAGCATTTT,CAIPDYCNQPQHF
TRBJ2-1,TRBV27,NA,NA,TGTGCCAGCAGTCCTAGAATATACAATGAGCAGTTCTTC,CASSPRIYNEQFF
TRBJ2-2,TRBV15,NA,NA,TGTGCCACCAGCAGAAAAGCCGGGACGGCGAACACCGGGGAGCTGTTTTTT,CATSRKAGTANTGELFF
TRBJ1-2,TRBV19,NA,NA,TGTGCCAGTGGGGGGGGCAGACTACGCTATGGCTACACCTTC,CASGGGRLRYGYTF
TRBJ2-7,TRBV20-1,NA,TRBD2,TGCAGTGCTAGAGTCGAAGGAACTAGCGGGAGACCCTACGAGCAGTACTTC,CSARVEGTSGRPYEQYF
TRBJ1-5,TRBV24-1,once,NA,TGTGCCACCAGTACAGGGCCGAATCAGCCCCAGCATTTT,CATSTGPNQPQHF
TRBJ2-1,TRBV14,NA,NA,TGTGCCAGCAGCCGAGGGGGGACCTCCTACAATGAGCAGTTCTTC,CASSRGGTSYNEQFF
TRBJ2-1,TRBV11-2,once,TRBD1,TGTGCCAGCAGCACAGGGGTCGGTTCCTACAATGAGCAGTTCTTC,CASSTGVGSYNEQFF
TRBJ2-5,TRBV20-1,NA,NA,TGCAGTGCTAGAGGTGGGGGGTTGGAGACCCAGTACTTC,CSARGGGLETQYF
TRBJ2-7,TRBV15,NA,NA,TGTGCCACCAGCAGAGAGGGCGCCTCCTACGAGCAGTACTTC,CATSREGASYEQYF
TRBJ2-3,TRBV24-1,NA,NA,TGTGCCACCAGTGCCCGGGGGCCCCGCGCGACAGATACGCAGTATTTT,CATSARGPRATDTQYF
TRBJ2-7,TRBV10-3,NA,NA,TGTGCTATCAGTGACGGGCAGGGGAGGTACGAGCAGTACTTC,CAISDGQGRYEQYF
TRBJ2-7,TRBV24-1,NA,NA,TGTGCCACCAGTGATTTTGGGTCATCCGAGCAGTACTTC,CATSDFGSSEQYF
TRBJ2-7,TRBV7-8,NA,NA,TGCGCCAGCAGCTTGGGGGAGTCCTACGAGCAGTACTTC,CASSLGESYEQYF
TRBJ2-1,TRBV6-2/TRBV6-3,few,NA,TGTGCCAGCACTTTGGGAGGACATATAGGTGAGCAGTTCTTC,CASTLGGHIGEQFF
TRBJ2-3,TRBV24-1,NA,TRBD1,TGTGCCACCAGTGATCCGGGACAGGACTACACAGATACGCAGTATTTT,CATSDPGQDYTDTQYF
TRBJ1-2,TRBV19,NA,TRBD1,TGTGCCAGTACGGACAGGGAGGATGGCTACACCTTC,CASTDREDGYTF
TRBJ2-3,TRBV6-1,NA,TRBD2,TGTGCCAGCATGATTAGCGGGGGGGTGCCAGATACGCAGTATTTT,CASMISGGVPDTQYF
TRBJ1-6,TRBV25-1,NA,TRBD1,TGTGCCAGCAGTGGGGACAGCGATAATTCACCCCTCCACTTT,CASSGDSDNSPLHF
TRBJ1-5,TRBV15,NA,NA,TGTGCCACCAGCAGAGATCAGGCAGCCAATCAGCCCCAGCATTTT,CATSRDQAANQPQHF